This TCR beta chain was captured in a study of blood T cell repertoires in COVID-19. This clone has a single count. Germline lookup yields CDR1 SGHNT and CDR2 YYREEE (reference sequence). V was pared by 5 bases and J by 2 bases, with 11 bases between. The CDR3 has 13 residues. Sequencing used immunoSEQ multiplex PCR; TCRdb keeps in-frame clones, though not all of them. Here the sample spans tens of thousands of clones, about 83% being singletons. The sequence was obtained from a woman aged 60-75 years with COVID-19, enrolled during active disease. Sequencing was carried out using peripheral blood. J is TRBJ2-7 and V is TRBV5-4; tentatively, D is TRBD2 (6 bases). CDR3: CASRGGSAYEQYF. In DNA, the CDR3 is TGTGCCAGCAGGGGGGGTTCGGCCTACGAGCAGTACTTC. Drawing the rest from reference TRBV5-4 and TRBJ2-7, the complete variable domain is ETGVTQSPTHLIKTRGQQVTLRCSSQSGHNTVSWYQQALGQGPQFIFQYYREEENGRGNFPPRFSGLQFPNYSSELNVNALELDDSALYLCASRGGSAYEQYFGPGTRLTVT.